Below are 5 T cell receptor beta chains sequenced from a single sample in a study of T-cell reconstitution after alpha-beta-depleted transplantation in children. Preparation of the TCRbeta library used unique molecular identifiers. TCRdb processed the PCR reads anew with MiXCR; each CDR3 protein has one entry. Counted here are around 440,000 distinct CDR3 sequences, roughly 16% occurring once; the ten biggest clones make up 25% to 35%. The specimen comprised PBMCs, mostly from graft donor cells, sampled 360 days after TCRalphabeta/CD19-depleted stem cell transplant. The receptors were gathered from a boy younger than two who had a stem cell transplant for Wiskott-Aldrich syndrome, so the T cells may come from the graft donor.

The chain uses TRBV6-2 or TRBV6-3 and TRBJ2-7, with 11 bases matching TRBD1. Trimming cost V 6 bases and J 7 bases; bases outside gene matches: 11. Germline-derived CDR1 and CDR2 are MNHEY and SVGEGT. The length of the CDR3 is 15 residues. The CDR3 DNA sequence: TGTGCCAGCAGATCCGGGACAGGGGGTTTGAATGAGCAGTACTTC. This translates into CASRSGTGGLNEQYF.

The J gene is TRBJ2-5, the V gene TRBV28; D may be TRBD2 (6 bases). Between the trimmed V and J ends, which lost 6 bases and 5 bases, there was a span of 10 bases. The CDR3 extends over 12 amino acids. Germline loops: CDR1 MDHEN, CDR2 SYDVKM. The CDR3 sequence is CASSAGTETQYF. CDR3 nucleotide sequence: TGTGCCAGCAGCGCGGGAACGGAGACCCAGTACTTC.

This clonotype was counted at least ten times. V usage is TRBV29-1 and J usage is TRBJ2-3, with D tentatively TRBD1 or TRBD2 (5 bases each). The CDR3 loop spans 13 amino acids. V lost 4 bases, J lost 2 bases, and 10 bases lay in between. CDR1 SQVTM and CDR2 ANQGSEA come from the germline V gene. The CDR3: CSVGGLDTDTQYF. CDR3 DNA sequence: TGCAGCGTTGGGGGGTTGGACACAGATACGCAGTATTTT.

The chain employs TRBV12-3 or TRBV12-4 and TRBJ2-1; TRBD2 agrees at 10 bases. V trimming: 3 bases; J trimming: 9 bases; junction bases outside the gene matches: 20. The CDR3 runs 19 residues. The CDR3 DNA is TGTGCCAGCAGTTTTACGCCGTCCCTAGCGGGAGTATCGTTTGTTGAGCAGTTCTTC. Protein product: CASSFTPSLAGVSFVEQFF.

This clonotype appeared a few times. V usage is TRBV29-1 and J usage is TRBJ2-7, with TRBD2 identical over 7 bases. The CDR3 loop spans 11 amino acids. Germline-derived CDR1 and CDR2 are SQVTM and ANQGSEA. V was clipped by 5 bases and J by 5 bases; unmatched bases: 3. Here the CDR3 DNA reads TGCAGCGTTTGGGGGGGTCACGAGCAGTACTTC. Its protein is CSVWGGHEQYF.